Here is one T cell receptor (beta chain) with its context. Its cognate antigen is unknown. Sequence at one end of the junction differs from germline and may be a read error. Germline CDR1 SGHRS, CDR2 YFSETQ. The CDR3 length is 14 residues. PCR involved 60 Vbeta and 13 Jbeta primers. Original analysis: It was a later analysis that counted about 80 million unique TCR beta chains, of which 8.5 million to 12 million were shared. The assay was immunoSEQ multiplex PCR, and TCRdb's table has in-frame clones only and misses some. V and J calls and clone size are copied from that table; D and trimming were computed from the DNA. The table has approximately 150,000 clones, roughly 72% seen once. This entry comes from a study of cytomegalovirus exposure and HLA in healthy donors. Study context: In terms of ancestry, the Caucasian-associated cluster contained about 80% of the 350 to 450 genotyped donors.

Notes on the study in general: CMV serostatus was the sole immune exposure information available.

Sequencing input: PBMCs. The TCR originated in a woman aged 40 to 50 in good health and CMV-seronegative. V and J are TRBV5-1 and TRBJ2-7; 7 positions agree with TRBD2. The CDR3 here is CASSSSSGPYGQYF. In DNA form, the CDR3 reads TGCGCCAGCAGCTCTTCTAGCGGTCCCTACGGGCAGTACTTC.